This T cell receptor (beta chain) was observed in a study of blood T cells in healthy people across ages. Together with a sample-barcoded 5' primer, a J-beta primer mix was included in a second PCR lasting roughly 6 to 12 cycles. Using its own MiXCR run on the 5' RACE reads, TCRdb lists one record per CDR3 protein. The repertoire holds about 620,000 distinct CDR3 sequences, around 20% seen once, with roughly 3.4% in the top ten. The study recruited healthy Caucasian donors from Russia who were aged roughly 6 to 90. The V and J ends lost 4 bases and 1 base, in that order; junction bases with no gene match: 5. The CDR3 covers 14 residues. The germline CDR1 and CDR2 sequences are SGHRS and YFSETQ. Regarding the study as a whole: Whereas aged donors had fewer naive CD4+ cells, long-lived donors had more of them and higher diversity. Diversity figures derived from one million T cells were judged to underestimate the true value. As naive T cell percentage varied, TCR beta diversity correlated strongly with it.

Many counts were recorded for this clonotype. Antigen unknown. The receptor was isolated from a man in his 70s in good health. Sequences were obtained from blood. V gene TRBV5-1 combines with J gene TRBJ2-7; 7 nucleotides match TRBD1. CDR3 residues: CASSRDSPSYEQYF. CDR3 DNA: TGCGCCAGCAGCCGGGACAGTCCTTCCTACGAGCAGTACTTC. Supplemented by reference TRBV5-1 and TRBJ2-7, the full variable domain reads KAGVTQTPRYLIKTRGQQVTLSCSPISGHRSVSWYQQTPGQGLQFLFEYFSETQRNKGNFPGRFSGRQFSNSRSEMNVSTLELGDSALYLCASSRDSPSYEQYFGPGTRLTVT.